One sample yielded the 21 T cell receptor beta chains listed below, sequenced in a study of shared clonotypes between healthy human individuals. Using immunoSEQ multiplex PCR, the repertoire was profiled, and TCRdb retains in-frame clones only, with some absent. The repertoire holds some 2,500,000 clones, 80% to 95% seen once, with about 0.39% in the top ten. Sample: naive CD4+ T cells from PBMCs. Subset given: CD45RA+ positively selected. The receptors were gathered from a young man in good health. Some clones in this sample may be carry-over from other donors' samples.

The CDR3 bases are TGTGCCAGTAGTATCGGACTAGCGGGAGAAGGAGAGACCCAGTACTTC. Translating it yields CASSIGLAGEGETQYF. The genes are TRBV19 and TRBJ2-5; 13 positions agree with TRBD2. The CDR3 is made up of 16 amino acids. Germline values: CDR1 LNHDA, CDR2 SQIVND (reference sequence). V lost 3 bases to trimming and J lost 4 bases; unmatched junction nucleotides: 5. The whole variable domain, filled in from reference TRBV19 and TRBJ2-5, reads DGGITQSPKYLFRKEGQNVTLSCEQNLNHDAMYWYRQDPGQGLRLIYYSQIVNDFQKGDIAEGYSVSREKKESFPLTVTSAQKNPTAFYLCASSIGLAGEGETQYFGPGTRLLVL.

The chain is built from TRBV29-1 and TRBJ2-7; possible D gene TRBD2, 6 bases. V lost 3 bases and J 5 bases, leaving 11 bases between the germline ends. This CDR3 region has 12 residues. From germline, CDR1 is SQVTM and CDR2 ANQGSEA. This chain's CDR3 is CSVERGTDEQYF. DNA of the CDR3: TGCAGCGTTGAGCGGGGAACGGACGAGCAGTACTTC.

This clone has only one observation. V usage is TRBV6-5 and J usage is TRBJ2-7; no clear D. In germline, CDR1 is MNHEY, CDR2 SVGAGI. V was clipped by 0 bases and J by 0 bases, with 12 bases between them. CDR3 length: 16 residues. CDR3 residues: CASSYSGRASSYEQYF. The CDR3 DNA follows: TGTGCCAGCAGTTACTCAGGAAGGGCGAGCTCCTACGAGCAGTACTTC.

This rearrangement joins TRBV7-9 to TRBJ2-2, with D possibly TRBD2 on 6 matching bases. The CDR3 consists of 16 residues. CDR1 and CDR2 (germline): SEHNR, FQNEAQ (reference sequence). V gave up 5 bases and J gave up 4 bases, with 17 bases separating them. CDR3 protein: CASSAPGTGGTGELFF. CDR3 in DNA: TGTGCCAGCAGCGCCCCCGGGACCGGGGGCACCGGGGAGCTGTTTTTT.

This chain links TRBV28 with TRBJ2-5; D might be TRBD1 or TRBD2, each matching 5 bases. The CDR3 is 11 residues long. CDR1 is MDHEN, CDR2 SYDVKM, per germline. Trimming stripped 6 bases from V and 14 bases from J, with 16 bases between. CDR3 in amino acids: CASRGPEVYYF. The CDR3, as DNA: TGTGCCAGCAGGGGACCTGAGGTCTACTACTTC.

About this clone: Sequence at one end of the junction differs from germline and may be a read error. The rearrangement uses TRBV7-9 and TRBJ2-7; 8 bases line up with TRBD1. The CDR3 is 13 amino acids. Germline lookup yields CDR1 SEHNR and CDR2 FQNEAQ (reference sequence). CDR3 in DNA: TGTGCCAGCAGCTTAGTCAATTATGGGGACAGGAAATTC. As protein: CASSLVNYGDRKF. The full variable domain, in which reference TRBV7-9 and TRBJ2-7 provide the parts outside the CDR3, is DTGVSQNPRHKITKRGQNVTFRCDPISEHNRLYWYRQTLGQGPEFLTYFQNEAQLEKSRLLSDRFSAERPKGSFSTLEIQRTEQGDSAMYLCASSLVNYGDRKFGPGTRLTVT.

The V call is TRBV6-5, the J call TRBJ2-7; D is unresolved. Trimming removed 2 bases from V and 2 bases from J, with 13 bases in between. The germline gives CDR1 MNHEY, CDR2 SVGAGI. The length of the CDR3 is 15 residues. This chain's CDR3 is CASSYSRDATYEQYF. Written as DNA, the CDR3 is TGTGCCAGCAGTTACAGTAGAGACGCTACCTACGAGCAGTACTTC.

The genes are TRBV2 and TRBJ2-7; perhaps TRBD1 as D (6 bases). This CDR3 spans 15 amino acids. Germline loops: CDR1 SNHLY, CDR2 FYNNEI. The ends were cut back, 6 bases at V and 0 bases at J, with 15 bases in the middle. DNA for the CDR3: TGTGCCAGCAGAGACCCGGGACACCTCTCCTACGAGCAGTACTTC. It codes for CASRDPGHLSYEQYF.

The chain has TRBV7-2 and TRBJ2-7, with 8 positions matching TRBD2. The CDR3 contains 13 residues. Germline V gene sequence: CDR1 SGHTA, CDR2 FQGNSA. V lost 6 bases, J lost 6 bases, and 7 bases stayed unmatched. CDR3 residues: CASSSGVVGEQYF. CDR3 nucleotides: TGTGCCAGCAGTAGCGGGGTAGTGGGCGAGCAGTACTTC.

Written as DNA, the CDR3 is TGTGCCTGGAGTGTAGGGGCAGGTGGCGGGGAGCTGTTTTTT. Translation gives CAWSVGAGGGELFF. The genes are TRBV30 and TRBJ2-2; weak D call: TRBD1 (5 bases). Trimming removed 0 bases at V and 7 bases at J, with 12 bases between. The CDR3 has 14 residues. CDR1 and CDR2 from the germline V gene are GTSNPN and SVGIG (reference sequence).

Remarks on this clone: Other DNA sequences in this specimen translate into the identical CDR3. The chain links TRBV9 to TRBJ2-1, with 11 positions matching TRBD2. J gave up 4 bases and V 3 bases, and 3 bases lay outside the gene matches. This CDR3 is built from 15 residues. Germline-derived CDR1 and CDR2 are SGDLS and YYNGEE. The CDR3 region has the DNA TGTGCCAGCAGCGCCGGGACTAGCGGATACAATGAGCAGTTCTTC. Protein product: CASSAGTSGYNEQFF.

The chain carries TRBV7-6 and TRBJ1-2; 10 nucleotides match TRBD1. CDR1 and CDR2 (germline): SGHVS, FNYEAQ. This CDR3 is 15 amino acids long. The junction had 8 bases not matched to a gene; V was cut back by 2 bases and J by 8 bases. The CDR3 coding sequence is TGTGCCAGCAGCTTAATATCGGGACAGGGGACCGGCTACACCTTC. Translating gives CASSLISGQGTGYTF.

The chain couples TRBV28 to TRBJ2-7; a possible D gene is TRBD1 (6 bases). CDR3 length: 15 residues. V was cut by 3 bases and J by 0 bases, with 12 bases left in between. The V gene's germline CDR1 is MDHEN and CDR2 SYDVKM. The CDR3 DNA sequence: TGTGCCAGCAGTTTTTTCAGGGGAGCCTCCTACGAGCAGTACTTC. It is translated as CASSFFRGASYEQYF. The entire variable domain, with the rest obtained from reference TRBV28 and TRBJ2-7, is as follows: DVKVTQSSRYLVKRTGEKVFLECVQDMDHENMFWYRQDPGLGLRLIYFSYDVKMKEKGDIPEGYSVSREKKERFSLILESASTNQTSMYLCASSFFRGASYEQYFGPGTRLTVT.

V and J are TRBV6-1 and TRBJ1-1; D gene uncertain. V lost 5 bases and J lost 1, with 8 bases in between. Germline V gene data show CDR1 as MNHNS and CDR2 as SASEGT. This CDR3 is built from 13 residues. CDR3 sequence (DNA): TGTGCCAGCAGTAACAATGGGAACACTGAAGCTTTCTTT. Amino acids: CASSNNGNTEAFF.

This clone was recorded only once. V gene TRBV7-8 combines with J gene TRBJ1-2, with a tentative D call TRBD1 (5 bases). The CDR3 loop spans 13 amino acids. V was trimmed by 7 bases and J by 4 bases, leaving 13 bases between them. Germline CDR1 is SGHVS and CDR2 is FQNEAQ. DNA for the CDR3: TGTGCCAGCACCCTAGACAGACTCTATGGCTACACCTTC. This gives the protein CASTLDRLYGYTF.

As DNA, the CDR3 is TGTGCCAGCACCCCCTTCGGGGGGCCGAGCGAGCAGTACTTC. Translation gives CASTPFGGPSEQYF. This chain links TRBV6-1 with TRBJ2-7, with D tentatively TRBD2 (7 bases). The CDR3 has 14 residues. The germline V gene has CDR1 MNHNS and CDR2 SASEGT. Trimming pared 7 bases from V and 6 bases from J, leaving 19 bases between.

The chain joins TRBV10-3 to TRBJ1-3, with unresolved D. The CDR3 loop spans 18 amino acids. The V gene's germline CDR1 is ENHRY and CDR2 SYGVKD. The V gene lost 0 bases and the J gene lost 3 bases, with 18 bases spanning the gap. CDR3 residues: CAISESIRVAGSGNTIYF. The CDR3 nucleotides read TGTGCCATCAGTGAGTCGATTCGGGTGGCGGGGAGTGGAAACACCATATATTTT.

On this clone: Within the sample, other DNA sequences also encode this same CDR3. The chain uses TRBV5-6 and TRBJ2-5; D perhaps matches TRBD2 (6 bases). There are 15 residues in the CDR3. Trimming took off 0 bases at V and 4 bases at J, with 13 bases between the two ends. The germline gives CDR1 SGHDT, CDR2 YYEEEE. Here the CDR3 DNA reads TGTGCCAGCAGCTTGGTTCGGGGAGGAGGAGAGACCCAGTACTTC. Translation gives CASSLVRGGGETQYF.

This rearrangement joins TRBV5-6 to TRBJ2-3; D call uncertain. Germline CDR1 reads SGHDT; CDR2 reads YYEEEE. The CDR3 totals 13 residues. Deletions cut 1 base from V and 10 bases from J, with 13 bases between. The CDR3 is CASSLLPDGSQYF. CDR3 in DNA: TGTGCCAGCAGCTTGCTCCCGGACGGTTCGCAGTATTTT.

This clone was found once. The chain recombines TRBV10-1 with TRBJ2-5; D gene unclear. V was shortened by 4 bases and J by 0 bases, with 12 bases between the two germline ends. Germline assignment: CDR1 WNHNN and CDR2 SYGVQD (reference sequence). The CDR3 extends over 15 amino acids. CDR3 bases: TGCGCCAGCAGTGGAACTCAGCCTAACCAAGAGACCCAGTACTTC. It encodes CASSGTQPNQETQYF.

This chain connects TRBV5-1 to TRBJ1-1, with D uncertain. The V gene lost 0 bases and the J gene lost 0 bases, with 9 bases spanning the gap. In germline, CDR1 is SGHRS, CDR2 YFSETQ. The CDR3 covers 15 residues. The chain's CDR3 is CASSLAEKMNTEAFF. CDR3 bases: TGCGCCAGCAGCTTGGCGGAGAAAATGAACACTGAAGCTTTCTTT.